This T cell receptor (beta chain) was captured by sequencing in a study of regulatory T cells in long-lasting Graves disease. Points from the study as a whole: Those with persistent disease had in common more public clonotypes (approximately 2,500) than new patients (roughly 1,000). Persistent disease was characterized by preferential usage of TRBV28, TRBJ1-2 and TRBJ2-5.

Documented time point: persistent/refractory GD, antithyroid drugs over 5 years with positive TRAb. The TCR library was made from RNA extracted from PBMCs. It was an endocrinology department in Xi'an, China, that provided the patients. Collection of peripheral blood (roughly 9 milliliters) was done using EDTA tubes. CDR1 is SGDLS, CDR2 YYNGEE, per germline. V was pared by 3 bases and J by 4 bases, with 10 bases between. The CDR3 runs to 13 residues. For TCR beta, libraries came from iRepertoire HTBI primers and Arm-PCR of CDR3 regions. A single record per CDR3 protein comes from TCRdb applying MiXCR to the multiplex PCR reads. Altogether approximately 400,000 distinct CDR3 sequences are present, under 25% being singletons, with the ten largest covering more than 20%. This clonotype turned up a few times. The antigen remains undetermined.

This TCR derives from a female donor with Graves disease. This chain links TRBV9 with TRBJ1-1; perhaps TRBD1 as D (5 bases). Sequencing used peripheral blood mononuclear cells (PBMCs), obtained when the disease was refractory, from a patient treated with antithyroid drugs. CDR3 sequence (DNA): TGTGCCAGCAGCGCGACAGTATCCACTGAAGCTTTCTTT. It encodes CASSATVSTEAFF.